This T cell receptor (beta chain) is from a study of vaccination effects on CD4 cells after COVID-19. Background on the study: The ViraFEST assay expanded antigen-specific CD4+ T cells with viral peptide pools before sequencing. Participants got two doses of BNT162b2 or mRNA-1273 vaccine.

Study-level points and caveats: Convalescent patients were scarce, and early post-infection timepoints were absent.

Turning to this clone: Its target is not known.

From germline, CDR1 is SGHNT and CDR2 YENEEA. The germline V and J ends were trimmed by 2 bases and 11 bases, with 15 bases remaining between them. This CDR3 spans 13 amino acids. Isolating CD4+ T cells followed approximately 11 days of culture. Profiling relied on immunoSEQ multiplex PCR, and the TCRdb table lists in-frame clones only, not all of them. Seen here are around 37,000 clones, approximately 75% observed once, and the top ten hold roughly 3.1%. This specimen consisted of CD4+ T cells from PBMCs cultured without peptide, obtained before COVID-19 vaccination. The TCR comes from a human donor who received a COVID-19 vaccine. The J gene is TRBJ1-1, the V gene TRBV11-3; D might be TRBD1 (6 bases). CDR3: CASSLLPQGLAFF. CDR3 nucleotides: TGTGCCAGCAGCTTACTACCACAGGGATTGGCTTTCTTT.